This T cell receptor (beta chain) was identified in a study of Ad26.COV2.S vaccination and SARS-CoV-2 variants. Assay used: immunoSEQ multiplex PCR; TCRdb lists only in-frame clones, some missing. The sample has roughly 460,000 clones, roughly nine tenths seen once. The treatment was: approximately 18 received Ad26.COV2.S at low or high dose, single or two shots; roughly 5 received placebo; per-sample allocation not given. Repertoires come from day 63 after the first vaccine or placebo injection. The CDR3 covers 13 residues. V lost 3 bases and J 0 bases, leaving 8 bases between the germline ends. Per germline, CDR1 DFQATT and CDR2 SNEGSKA (reference sequence).

Sequencing used peripheral blood, obtained in a trial of Ad26.COV2.S vaccine versus placebo. This receptor was taken from a person aged 18-65 years who received the Ad26.COV2.S COVID-19 vaccine or a placebo. V and J are TRBV20-1 and TRBJ2-5; D is uncertain. The CDR3 spells CSASAPNQETQYF. CDR3 DNA: TGCAGTGCTAGTGCGCCCAACCAAGAGACCCAGTACTTC.